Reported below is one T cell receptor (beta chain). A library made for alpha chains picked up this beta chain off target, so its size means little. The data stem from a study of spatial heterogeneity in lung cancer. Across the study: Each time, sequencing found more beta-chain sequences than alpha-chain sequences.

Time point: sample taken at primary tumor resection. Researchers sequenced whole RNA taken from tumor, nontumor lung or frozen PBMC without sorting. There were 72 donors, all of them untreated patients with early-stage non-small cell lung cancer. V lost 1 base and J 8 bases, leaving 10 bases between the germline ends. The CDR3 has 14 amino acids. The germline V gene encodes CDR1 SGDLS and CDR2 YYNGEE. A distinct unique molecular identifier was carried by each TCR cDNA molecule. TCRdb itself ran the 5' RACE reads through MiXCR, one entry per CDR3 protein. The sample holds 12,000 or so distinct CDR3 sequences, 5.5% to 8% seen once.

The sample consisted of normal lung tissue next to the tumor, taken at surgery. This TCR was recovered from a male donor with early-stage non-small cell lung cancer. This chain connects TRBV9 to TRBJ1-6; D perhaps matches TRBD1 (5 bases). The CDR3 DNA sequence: TGTGCCAGCAGCGTAATGGACATCGATTCACCCCTCCACTTT. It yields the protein CASSVMDIDSPLHF.